A single sample is the source of the 26 T cell receptor beta chains below, sequenced in a study of brain T cells in children with intractable seizures. Using immunoSEQ multiplex PCR, the repertoire was profiled, and TCRdb retains in-frame clones only, with some absent. The sample has tens of thousands of clones, roughly 91% seen once; the top ten hold over 1.5%. The sample in question was peripheral blood, obtained at surgery. The receptors come from a boy under three years old with tuberous sclerosis and intractable seizures.

The chain recombines TRBV5-1 with TRBJ2-5, with D uncertain. V lost 6 bases, J lost 2 bases, and 17 bases lay in between. The CDR3 has 15 amino acids. Germline V gives CDR1 SGHRS, CDR2 YFSETQ. The DNA for the CDR3 is TGCGCCAGCACCCATGAGTCCCCGATGCAAGAGACCCAGTACTTC. Protein product: CASTHESPMQETQYF.

The chain has TRBV19 and TRBJ2-2; 7 bases line up with TRBD1. Germline V gene sequence: CDR1 LNHDA, CDR2 SQIVND (reference sequence). V dropped 1 base and J dropped 4; count of bases not matched to a gene: 6. The CDR3 is 16 amino acids. The CDR3 sequence: CASSIGDRVSTGELFF. CDR3 DNA sequence: TGTGCCAGTAGTATAGGCGACAGGGTAAGCACCGGGGAGCTGTTTTTT.

This clone was seen only a few times. V is TRBV7-3 and J is TRBJ1-1, with TRBD1 identical over 8 bases. Germline CDR1 and CDR2: SGHTA and FQGTGA. V lost 2 bases, J lost 0 bases, and 11 bases stayed unmatched. This CDR3 region has 18 residues. CDR3 sequence (DNA): TGTGCCAGCAGCTTATTTGGGGCAGGGGGCGGTTTGAACACTGAAGCTTTCTTT. It codes for CASSLFGAGGGLNTEAFF.

This clone has a count of ten or more. The rearrangement joins TRBV3-1 (or the pseudogene TRBV3-2) to TRBJ1-2; the D gene is possibly TRBD1 (5 bases). V was trimmed by 4 bases and J by 8 bases, leaving 20 bases between them. The germline gives CDR1 LGHDT, CDR2 YNNKEL (reference sequence). This CDR3 has 15 amino acids. In DNA, the CDR3 is TGTGCCAGCAGCCCCGCCCGCAGGGTCTATGAGGGCTACACCTTC. Its protein product is CASSPARRVYEGYTF.

This clone showed up just a few times. The chain carries TRBV6-5 and TRBJ1-1; D call uncertain. V was cut by 5 bases and J by 5 bases, with 15 bases left in between. CDR3 length: 14 amino acids. Germline values: CDR1 MNHEY, CDR2 SVGAGI. CDR3 in amino acids: CASSRGFTWTEAFF. The DNA of the CDR3 is TGTGCCAGCAGTCGAGGCTTCACGTGGACTGAAGCTTTCTTT.

This sequence joins TRBV27 and TRBJ2-7; 7 bases are shared with TRBD1. This CDR3 is 14 amino acids long. Germline loops: CDR1 MNHEY, CDR2 SMNVEV (reference sequence). Losses at the gene ends were 5 bases for V and 2 bases for J; bases not matched to a gene: 6. This CDR3 is CASSGGQATYEQYF. The CDR3 nucleotides are TGTGCCAGCAGTGGAGGACAGGCGACCTACGAGCAGTACTTC.

This clone was counted a single time. The sample contains more than one DNA sequence encoding this CDR3. This chain uses TRBV3-1 (or the pseudogene TRBV3-2) with TRBJ1-2, with D hard to call. V was trimmed by 0 bases and J by 8 bases, leaving 10 bases between them. This CDR3 region has 13 residues. CDR1 and CDR2 (germline): LGHDT, YNNKEL (reference sequence). CDR3 sequence reads: CASSQDLSGGYTF. The DNA of the CDR3 is TGTGCCAGCAGCCAAGATTTATCCGGAGGCTACACCTTC.

This clone was found once. The chain couples TRBV24-1 to TRBJ2-5, with D possibly called TRBD1 or TRBD2 (5 bases each). This CDR3 has 15 residues. Germline V lookup: CDR1 KGHDR, CDR2 SFDVKD. Between the trimmed V and J ends, which lost 4 bases and 4 bases, there was a span of 15 bases. The CDR3 is CATSDGDRGVETQYF. The CDR3 nucleotides read TGTGCCACCAGTGACGGGGACCGCGGAGTAGAGACCCAGTACTTC.

The chain carries TRBV19 and TRBJ1-1, with D tentatively TRBD1 (5 bases). Germline V CDR1 and CDR2: LNHDA, SQIVND (reference sequence). The CDR3 consists of 17 residues. Trimming stripped 3 bases from V and 0 bases from J, with 17 bases between. CDR3 in amino acids: CASSIFGTLHVNTEAFF. The CDR3 nucleotides are TGTGCCAGTAGTATTTTTGGGACGTTGCACGTGAACACTGAAGCTTTCTTT. Together with reference TRBV19 and TRBJ1-1, the CDR3 gives the full variable domain: DGGITQSPKYLFRKEGQNVTLSCEQNLNHDAMYWYRQDPGQGLRLIYYSQIVNDFQKGDIAEGYSVSREKKESFPLTVTSAQKNPTAFYLCASSIFGTLHVNTEAFFGQGTRLTVV.

The CDR3 DNA reads as TGTGCCAGTAGTATCGGACAGGGGGCGGGGTACGAGCAGTACTTC. It encodes CASSIGQGAGYEQYF. The V gene is TRBV19, the J gene TRBJ2-7; TRBD1 aligns across 11 bases. The CDR3 runs 15 residues. CDR1 is LNHDA and CDR2 is SQIVND in the germline V gene (reference sequence). The trim removed 3 bases at V and 4 bases at J, leaving 5 bases unmatched. The full variable domain, in which reference TRBV19 and TRBJ2-7 provide the parts outside the CDR3, is DGGITQSPKYLFRKEGQNVTLSCEQNLNHDAMYWYRQDPGQGLRLIYYSQIVNDFQKGDIAEGYSVSREKKESFPLTVTSAQKNPTAFYLCASSIGQGAGYEQYFGPGTRLTVT.

The chain is built from TRBV27 and TRBJ2-7; D unclear. Between the trimmed V and J ends, which lost 3 bases and 2 bases, there was a span of 11 bases. The CDR3 contains 14 residues. Germline V gene sequence: CDR1 MNHEY, CDR2 SMNVEV (reference sequence). Written as DNA, the CDR3 is TGTGCCAGCAGTTTTAGTAAAGGACCCTACGAGCAGTACTTC. Protein: CASSFSKGPYEQYF.

The sample holds one count of this clone. This chain connects TRBV11-3 to TRBJ2-7; no clear D gene. The CDR3 is 15 residues long. Germline lookup yields CDR1 SGHNT and CDR2 YENEEA. V was trimmed by 5 bases and J by 7 bases, leaving 21 bases between them. CDR3 in DNA: TGTGCCAGCAGCCTGACAATCGGATCTCTCGATGAGCAGTACTTC. Translation gives CASSLTIGSLDEQYF.

The chain links TRBV5-4 to TRBJ2-5; 12 positions match TRBD2. The CDR3 is 15 amino acids. J lost 4 bases, V lost 0 bases, and 1 base had no gene match. CDR1 is SGHNT, CDR2 YYREEE, per germline (reference sequence). This CDR3 is CASSLGLAGAETQYF. In nucleotides, the CDR3 is TGTGCCAGCAGCTTGGGACTAGCGGGAGCAGAGACCCAGTACTTC.

The chain joins TRBV9 to TRBJ2-2; a weak D match, TRBD2 (6 bases). Trimming shortened V by 4 bases and J by 2 bases, and 12 bases separated the two germline ends. Germline lookup yields CDR1 SGDLS and CDR2 YYNGEE. The CDR3 contains 15 residues. CDR3 amino acids: CASSPRTTNTGELFF. In nucleotides, the CDR3 is TGTGCCAGCAGCCCCCGGACTACTAACACCGGGGAGCTGTTTTTT.

The V and J genes are TRBV10-3 and TRBJ2-1; 13 bases map to TRBD2. The germline V gene has CDR1 ENHRY and CDR2 SYGVKD. This CDR3 region has 16 residues. Unmatched junction bases numbered 5, after V lost 7 bases and J lost 2 bases. This chain's CDR3 is CAIKTSGGAPYNEQFF. CDR3 DNA sequence: TGTGCCATCAAAACTAGCGGGGGGGCCCCCTACAATGAGCAGTTCTTC.

The chain recombines TRBV19 with TRBJ2-7; 9 nucleotides agree with TRBD2. CDR1 is LNHDA and CDR2 is SQIVND in the germline V gene (reference sequence). There are 16 residues in the CDR3. V was clipped by 1 base and J by 0 bases; unmatched bases: 4. The CDR3 loop reads CASSIGRGLASYEQYF. In nucleotides, the CDR3 is TGTGCCAGTAGTATAGGTCGGGGACTAGCCTCCTACGAGCAGTACTTC.

This clone was recorded once. V usage is TRBV4-1 and J usage is TRBJ2-4; D uncertain. The V gene's germline CDR1 is MGHRA and CDR2 YSYEKL. CDR3 length: 14 amino acids. The V end lost 0 bases, the J end lost 5 bases, and 8 bases lay between the germline ends. CDR3 bases: TGCGCCAGCAGCCAAGATCCTGTGGAAAACATTCAGTACTTC. Translating it yields CASSQDPVENIQYF.

The rearrangement joins TRBV5-4 to TRBJ2-2; tentative D call: TRBD2 (5 bases). The CDR3 runs 15 residues. Germline lookup yields CDR1 SGHNT and CDR2 YYREEE (reference sequence). Trimming removed 1 base from V and 3 bases from J, with 10 bases in between. CDR3 nucleotide sequence: TGTGCCAGCAGCTTGCGCAGCGGTTACACCGGGGAGCTGTTTTTT. This translates into CASSLRSGYTGELFF.

This chain uses TRBV5-1 with TRBJ2-3; 7 bases fit TRBD2. Germline trimming cut 3 bases from V and 4 bases from J; bases unmatched to any gene: 5. CDR3 length: 14 amino acids. Looked up from germline, CDR1 is SGHRS and CDR2 is YFSETQ. CDR3 amino acids: CASSSATSPDTQYF. The DNA of the CDR3 is TGCGCCAGCAGCTCTGCGACTAGCCCAGATACGCAGTATTTT.

J is TRBJ2-3 and V is TRBV5-1; 14 bases align to TRBD2. Germline V CDR1 and CDR2: SGHRS, YFSETQ. Trimming took 1 base from V and 5 from J; bases not matched to a gene: 9. This CDR3 has 18 amino acids. This CDR3 is CASSLRGTSGRRIDTQYF. In DNA form, the CDR3 reads TGCGCCAGCAGCTTGAGGGGGACTAGCGGGAGAAGGATAGATACGCAGTATTTT.

This chain links TRBV18 with TRBJ1-5, with a tentative D call TRBD1 (6 bases). CDR1 is KGHSH, CDR2 LQKENI, per germline. V was cut by 2 bases and J by 7 bases, with 15 bases left in between. The CDR3 contains 15 residues. The CDR3 is CASSPWAGDGQPQHF. For the CDR3, the DNA is TGTGCCAGCTCACCATGGGCAGGGGATGGCCAGCCCCAGCATTTT.

This rearrangement joins TRBV11-3 to TRBJ2-7; 8 positions match TRBD2. The CDR3 spans 16 residues. The V gene's germline CDR1 is SGHNT and CDR2 YENEEA. The V gene end was trimmed by 4 bases and the J gene end by 0 bases; junction bases not matched to a gene: 8. Here the CDR3 DNA reads TGTGCCAGCAGCTCATTGGAGCGGGAGAACTCCTACGAGCAGTACTTC. This gives the protein CASSSLERENSYEQYF.

About this clone itself: Additional DNA sequences in this sample encode the identical CDR3. The rearrangement links TRBV4-1 to TRBJ2-7, with 7 positions matching TRBD1. The ends lost 1 base at V and 2 bases at J; junction bases unmatched: 2. The CDR3 is 14 residues long. Germline V gene lookup returns CDR1 MGHRA and CDR2 YSYEKL. CDR3 DNA: TGCGCCAGCAGCCAAGGACAGGGAGCCTACGAGCAGTACTTC. It specifies CASSQGQGAYEQYF.

The rearrangement links TRBV11-3 to TRBJ2-2, with TRBD2 identical over 9 bases. Germline CDR1 reads SGHNT; CDR2 reads YENEEA. V trimming: 4 bases; J trimming: 4 bases; junction bases outside the gene matches: 4. The CDR3 has 15 amino acids. This CDR3 is CASSSGLAGTGELFF. The CDR3 coding sequence is TGTGCCAGCAGCTCGGGACTAGCAGGCACCGGGGAGCTGTTTTTT.

The V and J genes are TRBV30 and TRBJ1-1; no clear D. Trimming left V 6 bases short and J 0 bases short, with 11 bases between. CDR1 is GTSNPN and CDR2 is SVGIG in the germline V gene (reference sequence). This CDR3 contains 13 residues. The CDR3 spells CACSAGMNTEAFF. The CDR3 DNA follows: TGTGCCTGTTCTGCGGGCATGAACACTGAAGCTTTCTTT. Full variable domain (missing parts from reference TRBV30 and TRBJ1-1): SQTIHQWPATLVQPVGSPLSLECTVEGTSNPNLYWYRQAAGRGLQLLFYSVGIGQISSEVPQNLSASRPQDRQFILSSKKLLLSDSGFYLCACSAGMNTEAFFGQGTRLTVV.

The chain joins TRBV5-1 to TRBJ1-6; D ambiguous. There are 16 residues in the CDR3. Trimming took 1 base from V and 2 from J, leaving 10 bases between them. Germline CDR1 and CDR2: SGHRS and YFSETQ. In DNA, the CDR3 is TGCGCCAGCAGCTTGACGGGTTACCCCTATAATTCACCCCTCCACTTT. Translated, it gives CASSLTGYPYNSPLHF.